The T cell receptor (beta chain) under discussion was sequenced for a study of blood T cell repertoires in COVID-19. This clone was observed a single time. How the authors handled the data: From reference gene primer amplification, estimates of nucleated cell counts were derived. Only in-frame clones appear in the TCRdb table, and some are missing; sequencing was by immunoSEQ multiplex PCR. That table is the source of V, J and clone size, and D and trimming were worked out from the DNA. This table has 110,000 to 150,000 clones, around 81% appearing once. What was sequenced was peripheral blood. The sequence came from a woman aged 50 to 65 with acute or convalescent COVID-19.

CDR3 sequence reads: CASSVEASGEYNEQFF. The CDR3 region has the DNA TGTGCCAGCAGCGTAGAGGCTAGCGGGGAGTACAATGAGCAGTTCTTC. This chain links TRBV9 with TRBJ2-1; 9 bases match TRBD2. The CDR3 runs to 16 residues. CDR1 and CDR2 (germline): SGDLS, YYNGEE. With V trimmed by 0 bases and J by 4 bases, 5 bases remained unmatched.